This T cell receptor beta chain is from a study of radiotherapy plus CTLA-4 blockade in lung cancer. Study as a whole: Around 18% of patients responded objectively, and about 30% achieved disease control. Findings and limits, study-wide: Early clone dynamics of blood T cells, plus interferon-beta, reportedly predicted response best. There was expansion of tumor-derived TCR clones in blood after radiotherapy plus ipilimumab.

Produced via immunoSEQ multiplex PCR; TCRdb's table is partial and in-frame only. The data contain about 80,000 clones, approximately 80% of them seen just once; the ten biggest clones take up roughly 0.87%. Chemo-refractory metastatic non-small-cell lung cancer patients were treated with focal radiation plus CTLA-4 blockade with ipilimumab. Comments on this clone: The antigen is undetermined.

Germline CDR1 WSHSY, CDR2 SAAADI. CDR3 length equals 14 residues. Trimming removed 6 bases at V and 1 base at J, with 12 bases between. The clonotype was recovered from a human donor with non-small cell lung cancer who had stable disease on radiotherapy plus ipilimumab. Sequenced material: peripheral blood, taken from a patient treated with radiotherapy plus ipilimumab. The J gene is TRBJ2-5, the V gene TRBV10-2; possible D gene TRBD2, 6 bases. DNA of the CDR3: TGCGCCAGCAGGACGGCCGGGGGCCAAGAGACCCAGTACTTC. Translated, it gives CASRTAGGQETQYF.